Below are 29 T cell receptor beta chains sequenced from a single sample in a study of blood T cells in healthy people across ages. A second PCR, run for about 7 to 12 cycles, used a sample-barcoded 5' primer plus a J-beta primer mix. TCRdb used MiXCR to reprocess the 5' RACE reads, holding one entry per CDR3 protein. There are some 1.5 million distinct CDR3 sequences in the sample; 25% to 30% occur only once, and 6.5% to 8.5% lies in the top ten. Sequencing was carried out using blood. All receptors come from a woman aged 25 to 45 in good health.

This clonotype was counted a single time. The J gene is TRBJ1-3, the V gene TRBV28, with 9 nucleotides matching TRBD1. This CDR3 comprises 19 residues. Germline CDR1 reads MDHEN; CDR2 reads SYDVKM. Trimming at V came to 6 bases and at J to 0 bases, leaving 15 bases not matched to a gene. The CDR3, as DNA: TGTGCCAGCAGGGGCCCGTTGGGGACAGGGCGCCCCTCTGGAAACACCATATATTTT. Translating gives CASRGPLGTGRPSGNTIYF.

The sample holds many counts of this clonotype. The chain joins TRBV18 to TRBJ2-5; unclear D gene. The CDR3 is 13 residues long. Germline CDR1 reads KGHSH; CDR2 reads LQKENI. V was trimmed by 8 bases and J by 4 bases, leaving 14 bases between them. The CDR3 region has the DNA TGTGCCAGCAGTCCCCCCTCGGGAGAGACCCAGTACTTC. Residues: CASSPPSGETQYF.

This clonotype was seen a few times. Its ends do not fully match the called genes, so a read error is possible. V usage is TRBV7-9 and J usage is TRBJ2-5; 10 bases map to TRBD2. This CDR3 comprises 17 residues. Looked up from germline, CDR1 is SEHNR and CDR2 is FQNEAQ (reference sequence). The CDR3 sequence is CASSAPLLAGEGETQYF. The DNA of the CDR3 is TGCGCCAGCAGCGCGCCGTTGCTAGCGGGAGAAGGGGAGACCCAGTACTTC. Filled out from reference TRBV7-9 and TRBJ2-5, the complete variable domain reads DTGVSQNPRHKITKRGQNVTFRCDPISEHNRLYWYRQTLGQGPEFLTYFQNEAQLEKSRLLSDRFSAERPKGSFSTLEIQRTEQGDSAMYLCASSAPLLAGEGETQYFGPGTRLLVL.

This clonotype has a handful of counts. The CDR3 protein is CSARDQGQVSYEQYF. The CDR3 DNA is TGCAGTGCTAGAGATCAAGGACAGGTCTCCTACGAGCAGTACTTC. This chain links TRBV20-1 with TRBJ2-7, with 7 nucleotides matching TRBD1. CDR3 length: 15 residues. J was trimmed by 0 bases and V by 0 bases; bases with no gene match: 5. Per the germline V gene, CDR1 is DFQATT and CDR2 is SNEGSKA (reference sequence).

The chain couples TRBV15 to TRBJ2-1; D uncertain. This CDR3 spans 14 amino acids. The germline V gene has CDR1 LNHNV and CDR2 YYDKDF (reference sequence). Trimming removed 6 bases at V and 0 bases at J, with 9 bases between. The CDR3 region is CATRSESSYNEQFF. CDR3 sequence (DNA): TGTGCCACCAGGTCGGAGAGCTCCTACAATGAGCAGTTCTTC.

There are many counts of this clonotype. The junction differs from germline at one of its ends, possibly a read error. V is TRBV2 and J is TRBJ2-5; 9 positions match TRBD1. The CDR3 length is 13 residues. Germline V gives CDR1 SNHLY, CDR2 FYNNEI. The CDR3 sequence is CASSETGGETQYF. The CDR3 nucleotides read TGCGCCAGCAGTGAGACAGGGGGAGAGACCCAGTACTTC.

The rearrangement joins TRBV2 to TRBJ1-4, with 8 bases matching TRBD1. Germline V gene data show CDR1 as SNHLY and CDR2 as FYNNEI. There are 14 residues in the CDR3. V lost 7 bases and J lost 3; bases outside the gene matches: 4. The CDR3 nucleotides are TGTGCCAGCACTTCACAGGGGGCTAATGAAAAACTGTTTTTT. Protein sequence: CASTSQGANEKLFF.

This clonotype was observed a few times. The rearrangement uses TRBV19 and TRBJ2-1; D is uncertain. With 11 bases removed from V and 0 bases from J, the gap between germline ends came to 14 bases. The CDR3 sequence is 14 residues long. Per the germline V gene, CDR1 is LNHDA and CDR2 is SQIVND (reference sequence). The CDR3 sequence: CAVAVPGSYNEQFF. The CDR3 coding sequence is TGTGCCGTGGCCGTACCCGGCTCCTACAATGAGCAGTTCTTC.

This clonotype was seen only once. This chain uses TRBV20-1 with TRBJ2-7; 11 positions match TRBD2. The CDR3 runs to 15 residues. V shed 0 bases, J shed 4 bases, and the junction held 5 bases outside the gene matches. Germline V CDR1 and CDR2: DFQATT, SNEGSKA (reference sequence). This chain's CDR3 is CSARERLAGPYEQYF. The CDR3 region has the DNA TGCAGTGCTAGAGAGCGACTAGCGGGACCTTACGAGCAGTACTTC.

In the case of this clonotype: A much larger clone lies a single base off, so this may be a read error. V usage is TRBV29-1 and J usage is TRBJ2-7; D ambiguous. The DNA end favors TRBJ2-5, so the J call may be wrong. Germline lookup yields CDR1 SQVTM and CDR2 ANQGSEA. The length of the CDR3 is 17 residues. As DNA, the CDR3 is TGCAGCGTTGATTTAAGCCCCCCGGAAATCTACCAAGAGACCCAGTACTTC. Translation gives CSVDLSPPEIYQETQYF.

This clonotype was observed a handful of times. CDR3 nucleotides: TGTGCCAGCAGCTCAGGGCGGGAGGGCGGCACAGATACGCAGTATTTT. This encodes CASSSGREGGTDTQYF. The chain uses TRBV11-2 and TRBJ2-3; 9 bases are a match to TRBD2. This CDR3 has 16 residues. The V gene end was trimmed by 4 bases and the J gene end by 1 base; junction bases not matched to a gene: 6. Germline CDR1 SGHAT, CDR2 FQNNGV.

This clonotype has just a few counts. The chain recombines TRBV5-1 with TRBJ2-6; D might be TRBD1 or TRBD2, each matching 5 bases. CDR1 and CDR2 from the germline V gene are SGHRS and YFSETQ. Between the trimmed V and J ends, which lost 2 bases and 0 bases, there was a span of 9 bases. The CDR3 is 16 amino acids. The CDR3 reads CASSFSGPSGANVLTF. In DNA form, the CDR3 reads TGCGCCAGCAGCTTTTCGGGGCCCTCTGGGGCCAACGTCCTGACTTTC.

This clonotype has only a few counts. The chain employs TRBV2 and TRBJ2-7, with D uncertain. Germline CDR1 SNHLY, CDR2 FYNNEI. The CDR3 has 13 residues. Between the trimmed V and J ends, which lost 3 bases and 3 bases, there was a span of 9 bases. CDR3 nucleotides: TGTGCCAGCAGTGAGGACGGGTACTACGAGCAGTACTTC. It translates to CASSEDGYYEQYF.

In this sample, this clonotype turned up many times. The chain recombines TRBV10-3 with TRBJ1-5; the D is unclear. This CDR3 region has 12 residues. Germline V gives CDR1 ENHRY, CDR2 SYGVKD. Deletions cut 2 bases from V and 1 base from J, with 0 bases between. The CDR3 coding sequence is TGTGCCATCAGTGAGAGCAATCAGCCCCAGCATTTT. Protein sequence: CAISESNQPQHF.

The table lists this clonotype with a few counts. A much larger clone sits a single nucleotide away, making a read error possible. J is TRBJ1-6 and V is TRBV7-9; D remains unclear. V was trimmed by 1 base and J by 10 bases, leaving 5 bases between them. CDR3 length: 12 amino acids. Per the germline V gene, CDR1 is SEHNR and CDR2 is FQNEAQ (reference sequence). CDR3 DNA sequence: TGTGCCAGCAGCTTAGTAGAATCACCCCTCCACTTT. It specifies CASSLVESPLHF.

This clonotype has at least ten counts. The chain uses TRBV4-1 and TRBJ2-5, with D unclear. The CDR3 totals 14 residues. V shed 3 bases and J shed 0 bases, with 8 bases lying between them. Per the germline V gene, CDR1 is MGHRA and CDR2 is YSYEKL. CDR3 residues: CASSHPSDQETQYF. CDR3 in DNA: TGCGCCAGCAGCCACCCGTCAGACCAAGAGACCCAGTACTTC.

This sequence joins TRBV27 and TRBJ1-2; TRBD1 agrees at 8 bases. The CDR3 is 16 amino acids. Trimming removed 5 bases from V and 8 bases from J; junction bases left unmatched: 16. The V gene's germline CDR1 is MNHEY and CDR2 SMNVEV (reference sequence). The CDR3 DNA reads as TGTGCCAGCAGTCCCTGGGACAGGTGGGAGGTTAGCGGCTACACCTTC. Translation: CASSPWDRWEVSGYTF.

This chain joins TRBV20-1 and TRBJ2-1; TRBD2 matches at 10 bases. This CDR3 has 15 amino acids. Germline V lookup: CDR1 DFQATT, CDR2 SNEGSKA (reference sequence). Trimming took 1 base from V and 5 from J; bases not matched to a gene: 5. The CDR3 region has the DNA TGCAGTGCTAGAGTGTCACTAGCGGGGAACAATGAGCAGTTCTTC. This translates into CSARVSLAGNNEQFF.

V gene TRBV4-2 combines with J gene TRBJ1-1; D possibly corresponds to TRBD1 (5 bases). The CDR3 loop spans 14 amino acids. The V end was cut by 11 bases, the J end by 4 bases, with 20 bases between. In germline, CDR1 is LGHNA, CDR2 YNFKEQ. CDR3 in DNA: TGTGCCGGGGGGGGACGGCTGTCGGGCACTGAAGCTTTCTTT. Translation gives CAGGGRLSGTEAFF.

This clonotype was seen only a few times. DNA of the CDR3: TGCGCCAGCAGCCAAGGGCTTACAGGGGGCCTACAAGAGACCCAGTACTTC. Translating it yields CASSQGLTGGLQETQYF. The chain is built from TRBV4-1 and TRBJ2-5, with 9 bases fitting TRBD1. Germline-derived CDR1 and CDR2 are MGHRA and YSYEKL. CDR3 length: 17 amino acids. V was clipped by 1 base and J by 2 bases; unmatched bases: 8.

The chain joins TRBV3-1 to TRBJ2-1; 7 bases map to TRBD2. Germline CDR1 LGHDT, CDR2 YNNKEL (reference sequence). J gave up 4 bases and V 0 bases, and 6 bases lay outside the gene matches. CDR3 size: 16 residues. This CDR3 is CASSQEVAGPYNEQFF. CDR3 in DNA: TGTGCCAGCAGCCAAGAGGTAGCGGGCCCTTACAATGAGCAGTTCTTC.

The CDR3 coding sequence is TGTGCCAGCAGCCTCGGGGCAGGGACCTTGGAGACCCAGTACTTC. This codes for CASSLGAGTLETQYF. This chain joins TRBV5-5 and TRBJ2-7, with D perhaps being TRBD1 or TRBD2 (5 bases each). The J call may be mistaken, given a closer DNA end match to TRBJ2-5. Germline CDR1 is SGHKS and CDR2 is YYEKEE (reference sequence). The CDR3 contains 15 residues.

This clonotype appeared a few times. The junction and the germline gene differ at one end; a read error may be behind it. This sequence joins TRBV6-1 and TRBJ1-2; D unresolved. The CDR3 loop spans 15 amino acids. The germline CDR1 and CDR2 sequences are MNHNS and SASEGT. The DNA for the CDR3 is TGTACCAGCAGTGAACCGACCGGTCCTAACTATGGCTACACCTTC. Translated, it gives CTSSEPTGPNYGYTF.

This clonotype was found many times. V usage is TRBV4-1 and J usage is TRBJ2-3, with a possible D match to TRBD2 (5 bases). The CDR3 consists of 16 residues. Germline-derived CDR1 and CDR2 are MGHRA and YSYEKL. V was shortened by 1 base and J by 4 bases, with 15 bases between the two germline ends. The CDR3 nucleotides read TGCGCCAGCAGCCAAGGTTCGTGGACTTCCTCAGATACGCAGTATTTT. This translates into CASSQGSWTSSDTQYF.

Turning to this clonotype: A clone one base away is much larger, so this may be a read error. The chain uses TRBV5-1 and TRBJ2-6; TRBD1 might be the D (5 bases). The CDR3 consists of 15 residues. CDR1 and CDR2 (germline): SGHRS, YFSETQ. The CDR3 loop is CASSPQTSGANVRTF. In DNA form, the CDR3 reads TGCGCCAGCAGCCCTCAGACCTCTGGGGCCAACGTCCGGACTTTC.

This clonotype is a singleton in its sample. A single base separates this from a much larger clone, so it may be a read error. The CDR3 DNA sequence: TGTGCCAGCAGAACGACTAGTACCCACGAGCAGTACTTC. Its protein product is CASRTTSTHEQYF. V and J are TRBV28 and TRBJ2-7; maybe TRBD2 (6 bases). Trimming removed 6 bases from V and 5 bases from J, with 14 bases in between. Germline-derived CDR1 and CDR2 are MDHEN and SYDVKM. This CDR3 comprises 13 residues.

This clonotype was picked up many times. This chain joins TRBV29-1 and TRBJ2-3; D may match TRBD1 or TRBD2 (5 bases each). V gave up 4 bases and J gave up 0 bases, with 11 bases separating them. The CDR3 extends over 14 amino acids. Looked up from germline, CDR1 is SQVTM and CDR2 is ANQGSEA. For the CDR3, the DNA is TGCAGCGTTGGTGGGACCCGTAGCACAGATACGCAGTATTTT. Translating gives CSVGGTRSTDTQYF.

The chain links TRBV6-1 to TRBJ2-3, with a possible D match to TRBD1 (6 bases). Germline values: CDR1 MNHNS, CDR2 SASEGT. The CDR3 loop spans 15 amino acids. The V gene lost 7 bases and the J gene lost 4 bases, with 18 bases spanning the gap. In DNA, the CDR3 is TGTGCCAGCATTTCGGGCAGGGGAAGTTCAGATACGCAGTATTTT. Translating gives CASISGRGSSDTQYF.

This clonotype was picked up a small number of times. The chain recombines TRBV11-2 with TRBJ1-1; perhaps TRBD1 as D (5 bases). This CDR3 is built from 16 residues. CDR1 SGHAT and CDR2 FQNNGV come from the germline V gene. With 5 bases removed from V and 5 bases from J, the gap between germline ends came to 21 bases. The CDR3 spells CASSATPKGRGTEAFF. The CDR3 DNA is TGTGCCAGCAGCGCCACCCCAAAGGGGCGGGGGACTGAAGCTTTCTTT.